This T cell receptor beta chain was identified during a study of regulatory T cells in long-lasting Graves disease. This clonotype was seen repeatedly, ten times or more. Both iRepertoire HTBI primers and Arm-PCR of CDR3 regions were used to build the TCR beta libraries. TCRdb processed the multiplex PCR reads anew with MiXCR; each CDR3 protein has one entry. The sample shows fewer than 500,000 distinct CDR3 sequences, 15% to 20% of them seen only once. The time point denotes: newly diagnosed GD, antithyroid drugs for less than 3 months. PBMCs provided the RNA from which the TCR library was made. V was pared by 3 bases and J by 0 bases, with 12 bases between. Germline loops: CDR1 DFQATT, CDR2 SNEGSKA (reference sequence). This CDR3 comprises 14 residues. These data also featured in a second study, about T cells in Graves' hyperthyroidism and ophthalmopathy. That study adds: First-round RT-PCR targeting the TCR CDR3 was performed with the HTBI primer set. Prediction of ophthalmopathy progression came a median approximately 6.5 months pre-onset.

This sequence joins TRBV20-1 and TRBJ2-7; the D gene is possibly TRBD2 (6 bases). Sequences were derived from peripheral blood mononuclear cells (PBMCs), sampled at new diagnosis, from a patient treated with antithyroid drugs. The sequence derives from a man aged 35-49 years with Graves disease. For the CDR3, the DNA is TGCAGTGCTAGTTCGGGAGTACCCTCCTACGAGCAGTACTTC. Translation: CSASSGVPSYEQYF.